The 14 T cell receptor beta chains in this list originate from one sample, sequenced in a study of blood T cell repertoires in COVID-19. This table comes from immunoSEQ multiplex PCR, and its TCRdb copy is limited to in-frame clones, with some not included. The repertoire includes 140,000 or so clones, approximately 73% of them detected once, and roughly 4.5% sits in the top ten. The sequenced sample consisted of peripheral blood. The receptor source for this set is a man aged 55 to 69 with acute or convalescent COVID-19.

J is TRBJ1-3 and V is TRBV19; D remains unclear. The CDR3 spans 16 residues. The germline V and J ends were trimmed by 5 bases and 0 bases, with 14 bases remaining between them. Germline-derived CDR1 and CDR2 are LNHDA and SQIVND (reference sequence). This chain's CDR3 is CASSPSHTSSGNTIYF. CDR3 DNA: TGTGCCAGTAGTCCCTCTCATACAAGCTCTGGAAACACCATATATTTT. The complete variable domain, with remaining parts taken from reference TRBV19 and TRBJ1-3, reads DGGITQSPKYLFRKEGQNVTLSCEQNLNHDAMYWYRQDPGQGLRLIYYSQIVNDFQKGDIAEGYSVSREKKESFPLTVTSAQKNPTAFYLCASSPSHTSSGNTIYFGEGSWLTVV.

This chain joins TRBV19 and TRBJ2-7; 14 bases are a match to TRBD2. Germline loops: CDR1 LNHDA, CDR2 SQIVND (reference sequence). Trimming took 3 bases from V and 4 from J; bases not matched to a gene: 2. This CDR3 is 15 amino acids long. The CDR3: CASSMGTSGRYEQYF. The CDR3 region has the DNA TGTGCCAGTAGTATGGGGACTAGCGGGAGATACGAGCAGTACTTC. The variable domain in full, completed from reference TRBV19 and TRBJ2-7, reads DGGITQSPKYLFRKEGQNVTLSCEQNLNHDAMYWYRQDPGQGLRLIYYSQIVNDFQKGDIAEGYSVSREKKESFPLTVTSAQKNPTAFYLCASSMGTSGRYEQYFGPGTRLTVT.

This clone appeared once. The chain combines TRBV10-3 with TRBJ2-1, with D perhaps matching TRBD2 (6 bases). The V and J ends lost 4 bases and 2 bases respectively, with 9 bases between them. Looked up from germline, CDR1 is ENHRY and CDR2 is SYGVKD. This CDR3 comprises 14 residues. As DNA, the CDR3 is TGTGCCATCAGTGCAGCGGGCCCCTACAATGAGCAGTTCTTC. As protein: CAISAAGPYNEQFF.

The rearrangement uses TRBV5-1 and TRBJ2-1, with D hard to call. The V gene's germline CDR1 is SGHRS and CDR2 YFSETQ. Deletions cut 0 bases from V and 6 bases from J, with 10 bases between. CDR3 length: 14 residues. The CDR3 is CASSLAATTNEQFF. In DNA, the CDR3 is TGCGCCAGCAGCTTGGCCGCGACAACCAATGAGCAGTTCTTC.

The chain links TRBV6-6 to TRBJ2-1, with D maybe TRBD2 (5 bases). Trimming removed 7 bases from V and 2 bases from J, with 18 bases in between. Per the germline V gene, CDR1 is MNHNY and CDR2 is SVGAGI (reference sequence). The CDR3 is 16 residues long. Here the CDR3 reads CASIKLSAGTYNEQFF. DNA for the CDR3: TGTGCCAGCATCAAACTCAGTGCGGGCACCTACAATGAGCAGTTCTTC.

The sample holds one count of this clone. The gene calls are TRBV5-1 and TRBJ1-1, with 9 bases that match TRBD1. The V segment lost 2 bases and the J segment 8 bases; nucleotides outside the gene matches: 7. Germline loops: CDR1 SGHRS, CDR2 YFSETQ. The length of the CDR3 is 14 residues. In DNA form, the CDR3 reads TGCGCCAGCAGCTTCGGGACAGGGACGTGGGAAGCTTTCTTT. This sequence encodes CASSFGTGTWEAFF.

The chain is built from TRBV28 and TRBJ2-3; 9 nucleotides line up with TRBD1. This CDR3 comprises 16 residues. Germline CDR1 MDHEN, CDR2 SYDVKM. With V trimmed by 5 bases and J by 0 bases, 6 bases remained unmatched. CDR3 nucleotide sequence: TGTGCCAGCAGTCCCGGGACAGGGACTAGCACAGATACGCAGTATTTT. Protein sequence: CASSPGTGTSTDTQYF.

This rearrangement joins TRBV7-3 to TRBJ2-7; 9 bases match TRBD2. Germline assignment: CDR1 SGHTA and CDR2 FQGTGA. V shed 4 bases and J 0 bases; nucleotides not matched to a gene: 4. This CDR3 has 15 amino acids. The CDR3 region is CASSSLAGSSYEQYF. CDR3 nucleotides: TGTGCCAGCAGCTCGCTAGCGGGGAGCTCCTACGAGCAGTACTTC. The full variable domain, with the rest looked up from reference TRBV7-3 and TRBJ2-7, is GAGVSQTPSNKVTEKGKYVELRCDPISGHTALYWYRQSLGQGPEFLIYFQGTGAADDSGLPNDRFFAVRPEGSVSTLKIQRTERGDSAVYLCASSSLAGSSYEQYFGPGTRLTVT.

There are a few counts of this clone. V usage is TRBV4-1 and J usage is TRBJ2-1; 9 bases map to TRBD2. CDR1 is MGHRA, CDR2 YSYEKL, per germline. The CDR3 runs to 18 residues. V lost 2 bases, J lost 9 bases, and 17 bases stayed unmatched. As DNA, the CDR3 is TGCGCCAGCAGCCAAAGGCTAGCGGGGCACTCGGGTGGTGGTGAGCAGTTCTTC. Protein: CASSQRLAGHSGGGEQFF.

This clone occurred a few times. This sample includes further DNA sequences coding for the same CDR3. This CDR3 is CASSPDRNQPQHF. For the CDR3, the DNA is TGTGCCAGCTCACCTGACAGAAATCAGCCCCAGCATTTT. This sequence joins TRBV18 and TRBJ1-5, with a weak D call TRBD1 (5 bases). Trimming took off 3 bases at V and 4 bases at J, with 7 bases between the two ends. Looked up from germline, CDR1 is KGHSH and CDR2 is LQKENI. The CDR3 is 13 amino acids.

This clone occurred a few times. The CDR3: CASWGRAYEQYF. The CDR3 DNA follows: TGCGCCAGCTGGGGGAGGGCCTACGAGCAGTACTTC. The J gene is TRBJ2-7, the V gene TRBV10-2; the match to TRBD2 covers 7 bases. The V and J ends lost 8 bases and 2 bases, in that order; junction bases with no gene match: 3. The CDR3 length is 12 residues. Germline V gene data show CDR1 as WSHSY and CDR2 as SAAADI.

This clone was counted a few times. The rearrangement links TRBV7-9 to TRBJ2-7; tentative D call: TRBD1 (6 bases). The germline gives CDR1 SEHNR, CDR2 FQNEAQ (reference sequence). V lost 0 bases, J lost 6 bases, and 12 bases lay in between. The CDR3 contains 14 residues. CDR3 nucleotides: TGTGCCAGCAGCTTAGCTTTACAGGGTTCCGAGCAGTACTTC. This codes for CASSLALQGSEQYF.

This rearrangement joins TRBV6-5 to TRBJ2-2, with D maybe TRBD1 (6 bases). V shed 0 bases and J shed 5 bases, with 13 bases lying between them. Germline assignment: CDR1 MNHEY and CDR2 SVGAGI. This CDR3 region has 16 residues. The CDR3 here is CASSYSNGGRTGELFF. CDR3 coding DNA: TGTGCCAGCAGTTACTCGAATGGGGGCCGGACCGGGGAGCTGTTTTTT.

The CDR3 coding sequence is TGTGCCTGGAGTATAACTGAGGGCACTGAAGCTTTCTTT. Its translation is CAWSITEGTEAFF. The chain employs TRBV30 and TRBJ1-1; D is ambiguous. V gave up 2 bases and J gave up 4 bases, with 11 bases separating them. The CDR3 extends over 13 amino acids. The germline V gene encodes CDR1 GTSNPN and CDR2 SVGIG (reference sequence).